Following are 21 T cell receptor beta chains from one sample sequenced in a study of cytomegalovirus exposure and HLA in healthy donors. Data came from immunoSEQ multiplex PCR; TCRdb stores just in-frame clones and leaves some out. This table has fewer than 120,000 clones, around 90% appearing once. Sequenced input: PBMCs. These receptors all stem from a woman aged 18-29 years in good health and CMV-seronegative.

This chain uses TRBV9 with TRBJ2-2; D is possibly TRBD2 (6 bases). In germline, CDR1 is SGDLS, CDR2 YYNGEE. This CDR3 has 15 amino acids. V dropped 1 base and J dropped 5 bases, with 12 bases sitting between them. The CDR3 DNA sequence: TGTGCCAGCAGCGTACGGGGGTCGGGTACCGGGGAGCTGTTTTTT. It encodes CASSVRGSGTGELFF.

The chain couples TRBV25-1 to TRBJ2-3, with 13 bases aligning to TRBD2. The CDR3 consists of 16 residues. Trimming took 5 bases from V and 6 from J; bases not matched to a gene: 8. CDR1 and CDR2 (germline): MGHDK, SYGVNS. The CDR3 region has the DNA TGTGCCAGCAGTTCAATCGAACTAGCGGGGGGGGATACGCAGTATTTT. It codes for CASSSIELAGGDTQYF.

The V call is TRBV16, the J call TRBJ2-2; D not resolved. The germline V gene encodes CDR1 KGHSY and CDR2 FQNENV. The CDR3 spans 13 residues. V lost 4 bases to trimming and J lost 6 bases, with 9 bases between them. This CDR3 reads CASSPIQAGELFF. The CDR3 DNA follows: TGTGCCAGCAGCCCCATTCAGGCCGGGGAGCTGTTTTTT.

This rearrangement joins TRBV20-1 to TRBJ1-3; tentatively, D is TRBD1 (6 bases). CDR3 length: 11 residues. V lost 4 bases, J lost 8 bases, and 9 bases lay in between. The germline CDR1 and CDR2 sequences are DFQATT and SNEGSKA (reference sequence). The DNA of the CDR3 is TGCAGTGCTAAACAGGGATACACCATATATTTT. Its protein is CSAKQGYTIYF.

The chain combines TRBV9 with TRBJ1-2; a possible D gene is TRBD1 (5 bases). The CDR3 is made up of 15 amino acids. V was trimmed by 3 bases and J by 3 bases, leaving 15 bases between them. The germline V gene encodes CDR1 SGDLS and CDR2 YYNGEE. The CDR3: CASSGSGGIDYGYTF. CDR3 nucleotides: TGTGCCAGCAGCGGATCCGGGGGTATAGACTATGGCTACACCTTC.

The V and J genes are TRBV18 and TRBJ1-3; D is unclear. CDR3 length: 13 amino acids. CDR1 is KGHSH, CDR2 LQKENI, per germline. V gave up 6 bases and J gave up 0 bases, with 6 bases separating them. CDR3 amino acids: CASSEFSGNTIYF. In DNA form, the CDR3 reads TGTGCCAGCTCTGAGTTCTCTGGAAACACCATATATTTT.

The J gene is TRBJ2-5, the V gene TRBV7-2; D possibly corresponds to TRBD1 (6 bases). Germline V CDR1 and CDR2: SGHTA, FQGNSA. The CDR3 covers 14 residues. V was trimmed by 6 bases and J by 7 bases, leaving 18 bases between them. The CDR3 bases are TGTGCCAGCAGGGAGAGACAGGCAAGGGGGACCCAGTACTTC. Amino acid sequence: CASRERQARGTQYF.

V and J are TRBV7-9 and TRBJ2-7; D gene ambiguous. CDR3 length: 12 residues. Trimming cost V 1 base and J 5 bases, with 6 bases left between them. Looked up from germline, CDR1 is SEHNR and CDR2 is FQNEAQ (reference sequence). CDR3 in amino acids: CASSLVGDEQYF. The CDR3 region has the DNA TGTGCCAGCAGCTTAGTGGGCGACGAGCAGTACTTC. The full variable domain, its missing parts supplied by reference TRBV7-9 and TRBJ2-7, is DTGVSQNPRHKITKRGQNVTFRCDPISEHNRLYWYRQTLGQGPEFLTYFQNEAQLEKSRLLSDRFSAERPKGSFSTLEIQRTEQGDSAMYLCASSLVGDEQYFGPGTRLTVT.

The rearrangement uses TRBV27 and TRBJ2-5, with TRBD2 matching over 16 bases. Germline V lookup: CDR1 MNHEY, CDR2 SMNVEV (reference sequence). This CDR3 region has 17 residues. J gave up 1 base and V 4 bases, and 3 bases lay outside the gene matches. As DNA, the CDR3 is TGTGCCAGCAGTTGGGGACTAGCGGGGGGGATCCAAGAGACCCAGTACTTC. Translating gives CASSWGLAGGIQETQYF.

The genes are TRBV5-6 and TRBJ2-3; 7 bases map to TRBD1. From germline, CDR1 is SGHDT and CDR2 YYEEEE. The CDR3 extends over 17 amino acids. The V segment lost 1 base and the J segment 10 bases; nucleotides outside the gene matches: 18. The CDR3 DNA sequence: TGTGCCAGCAGCTTGTGGCCCGACAGGGCCCCCAGGGGTCCGCAGTATTTT. Translation gives CASSLWPDRAPRGPQYF.

V and J are TRBV7-2 and TRBJ1-1; no firm D call. The CDR3 is 13 residues long. Germline CDR1 and CDR2: SGHTA and FQGNSA. V was trimmed by 0 bases and J by 10 bases, leaving 12 bases between them. The CDR3, as DNA: TGTGCCAGCAGCTTAGCGCTCCGTGGCGGAGCTTTCTTT. This codes for CASSLALRGGAFF.

V gene TRBV30 combines with J gene TRBJ1-2; D uncertain. Trimming shortened V by 0 bases and J by 6 bases, and 11 bases separated the two germline ends. The CDR3 covers 13 residues. Germline V gene lookup returns CDR1 GTSNPN and CDR2 SVGIG (reference sequence). The CDR3, as DNA: TGTGCCTGGAGTGTATTCGAGGGCAATGGCTACACCTTC. Translation gives CAWSVFEGNGYTF.

The V call is TRBV5-4, the J call TRBJ2-2, with no clear D. Germline CDR1 is SGHNT and CDR2 is YYREEE (reference sequence). The CDR3 contains 14 residues. The V gene lost 5 bases and the J gene lost 5 bases, with 13 bases spanning the gap. The CDR3 region has the DNA TGTGCCAGCAGTTTTTCCACTCCAACCGGGGAGCTGTTTTTT. Protein product: CASSFSTPTGELFF.

The rearrangement joins TRBV6-1 to TRBJ2-7; the D is unclear. The germline gives CDR1 MNHNS, CDR2 SASEGT. The CDR3 is made up of 15 amino acids. Trimming stripped 2 bases from V and 5 bases from J, with 16 bases between. Here the CDR3 reads CASSERRNVRDEQYF. The DNA for the CDR3 is TGTGCCAGCAGTGAAAGGCGGAACGTCCGGGACGAGCAGTACTTC.

The chain has TRBV6-1 and TRBJ2-7, with D possibly being TRBD2 (7 bases). Trimming cost V 3 bases and J 5 bases, with 14 bases left between them. The CDR3 is made up of 14 amino acids. The germline V gene encodes CDR1 MNHNS and CDR2 SASEGT. This CDR3 is CASSEGGQVNEQYF. For the CDR3, the DNA is TGTGCCAGCAGTGAGGGGGGGCAAGTCAACGAGCAGTACTTC.

The chain combines TRBV18 with TRBJ1-2; 10 bases agree with TRBD1. V lost 4 bases, J lost 7 bases, and 9 bases stayed unmatched. Germline CDR1 reads KGHSH; CDR2 reads LQKENI. The CDR3 contains 15 residues. Here the CDR3 reads CASSRQGASGLGYTF. CDR3 nucleotide sequence: TGTGCCAGCTCACGACAGGGGGCGTCGGGCCTTGGCTACACCTTC.

This chain connects TRBV7-2 to TRBJ2-5; 9 bases fit TRBD2. Germline CDR1 is SGHTA and CDR2 is FQGNSA. Trimming at V came to 5 bases and at J to 5 bases, leaving 6 bases not matched to a gene. The CDR3 sequence is 14 residues long. CDR3 sequence: CASSPSGRWETQYF. CDR3 sequence (DNA): TGTGCCAGCAGCCCAAGCGGGAGGTGGGAGACCCAGTACTTC.

The genes are TRBV5-1 and TRBJ2-7, with 8 bases fitting TRBD1. V was pared by 0 bases and J by 3 bases, with 5 bases of the junction left unmatched. In germline, CDR1 is SGHRS, CDR2 YFSETQ. The CDR3 is made up of 15 amino acids. DNA for the CDR3: TGCGCCAGCAGCTTGGAGGGACAGGTCAGCTACGAGCAGTACTTC. It yields the protein CASSLEGQVSYEQYF.

This chain joins TRBV11-2 and TRBJ1-5; 8 bases line up with TRBD1. The germline gives CDR1 SGHAT, CDR2 FQNNGV. With V trimmed by 0 bases and J by 5 bases, 12 bases remained unmatched. The CDR3 has 18 amino acids. CDR3 amino acids: CASSLEAPMTGVDQPQHF. The CDR3 nucleotides read TGTGCCAGCAGCTTAGAGGCCCCAATGACAGGGGTGGATCAGCCCCAGCATTTT.

The V call is TRBV4-1, the J call TRBJ2-1, with TRBD1 matching 8 bases. V lost 2 bases and J lost 5; bases outside the gene matches: 5. CDR1 MGHRA and CDR2 YSYEKL come from the germline V gene. The CDR3 runs 15 residues. The CDR3 region is CASSQTGGLHNEQFF. The CDR3 bases are TGCGCCAGCAGCCAAACAGGGGGGTTGCACAATGAGCAGTTCTTC.

The chain is built from TRBV11-3 and TRBJ2-7, with D possibly being TRBD2 (6 bases). This CDR3 comprises 13 residues. Trimming left V 4 bases short and J 5 bases short, with 12 bases between. Germline loops: CDR1 SGHNT, CDR2 YENEEA. CDR3 bases: TGTGCCAGCAGCTCACGGGAGCGTGACGAGCAGTACTTC. This sequence encodes CASSSRERDEQYF. The whole variable domain, remainder taken from reference TRBV11-3 and TRBJ2-7, is EAGVVQSPRYKIIEKKQPVAFWCNPISGHNTLYWYLQNLGQGPELLIRYENEEAVDDSQLPKDRFSAERLKGVDSTLKIQPAELGDSAVYLCASSSRERDEQYFGPGTRLTVT.